These T cell receptor beta chains were read from a single sample in a study of blood T cells in healthy people across ages. Each CDR3 protein is one row after TCRdb ran MiXCR on the 5' RACE reads. The repertoire includes around 1.5 million distinct CDR3 sequences, approximately 59% of them detected once, and more than 6% sits in the top ten. Sequencing used blood. These receptors came from a man aged 18 to 30 in good health. CDR3s include the opening cysteine and the closing phenylalanine or tryptophan. Fields, in order: J gene, clone size, V gene, D gene, CDR3 DNA, CDR3 protein. The D gene is left open where the match is weak. Expanded clones are given a class, and other clones once, few, many or no size at all.

J: TRBJ2-6; size: -; V: TRBV20-1; D: -; DNA: TGCAGTGCTAGTCTCGGATCCGGGGCCAACGTCCTGACTTTC; CDR3: CSASLGSGANVLTF
J: TRBJ2-1; size: few; V: TRBV20-1; D: -; DNA: TGCAGTACCGTTGGACACTTCTCCTACAATGAGCAGTTCTTC; CDR3: CSTVGHFSYNEQFF
J: TRBJ2-3; size: -; V: TRBV4-2; D: -; DNA: TGTGCCAGCAGCCAAGGTGCGGCCTCGAGCACAGATGCGCAGTATTTT; CDR3: CASSQGAASSTDAQYF
J: TRBJ2-3; size: -; V: TRBV20-1; D: TRBD2; DNA: TGCAGTGCTAGTACTAGCGGATACACAGATACGCAGTATTTT; CDR3: CSASTSGYTDTQYF
J: TRBJ1-2; size: -; V: TRBV6-4; D: -; DNA: TGTGCCAGCAGTCCCGACGCTAACTATGGCTACACCTTC; CDR3: CASSPDANYGYTF
J: TRBJ2-6; size: -; V: TRBV3-1; D: TRBD1; DNA: TGTGCCAGCAGCCAAGAACCAGGGGGCGGTTCTGGGGCCAACGTCCTGACTTTC; CDR3: CASSQEPGGGSGANVLTF
J: TRBJ2-3; size: -; V: TRBV24-1; D: -; DNA: TGTGCCACCATGTCAAATTCAGGCTTGACAGATACGCAGTATTTT; CDR3: CATMSNSGLTDTQYF
J: TRBJ2-6; size: -; V: TRBV5-1; D: -; DNA: TGCGCCAGCAGCCCGCCTAAGGACGGGGCTGGGGCCAACGTCCTGACTTTC; CDR3: CASSPPKDGAGANVLTF
J: TRBJ2-7; size: -; V: TRBV11-2; D: -; DNA: TGTGCCAGCAGCGTAGAGGTCAGCTACGAGCAGTACTTC; CDR3: CASSVEVSYEQYF
J: TRBJ1-6; size: -; V: TRBV4-3; D: -; DNA: TGCGCCAGCAGCCTCGAGTGGAGGGGCGATTCACCCCTCCACTTT; CDR3: CASSLEWRGDSPLHF
J: TRBJ2-7; size: -; V: TRBV6-1; D: TRBD2; DNA: TGTGCCAACAGTCCCGGGACTAGCGGCTACGAGCAGTACTTC; CDR3: CANSPGTSGYEQYF
J: TRBJ2-1; size: -; V: TRBV25-1; D: TRBD1; DNA: TGTGCCAGCAGTGAAACCAGAACAGGGGGCATCGTCAATGAGCAGTTCTTC; CDR3: CASSETRTGGIVNEQFF
J: TRBJ2-2; size: -; V: TRBV4-3; D: -; DNA: TGCGCCAGCAGCCCTCACCGTTTGGCGGGCACCGGGGAGCTGTTTTTT; CDR3: CASSPHRLAGTGELFF
J: TRBJ2-5; size: -; V: TRBV7-9; D: -; DNA: TGTGCCAGCAGTTATACGGGGAGTCAAGAGACCCAGTACTTC; CDR3: CASSYTGSQETQYF
J: TRBJ2-7; size: -; V: TRBV4-1; D: -; DNA: TGCGCCAGCAGCCAAAGCCGGGCTAGAACAATGGGCGAGCAGTACTTC; CDR3: CASSQSRARTMGEQYF
J: TRBJ1-2; size: -; V: TRBV9; D: -; DNA: TGTGCCAGCAGCGCCTACAGGGTCCCCCGACTCACCGATGGCTACACCTTC; CDR3: CASSAYRVPRLTDGYTF
J: TRBJ2-5; size: few; V: TRBV12-3/TRBV12-4; D: -; DNA: TGTGCCAGCAGCCGAGGTCCGGGGTTACTGTACTTC; CDR3: CASSRGPGLLYF
J: TRBJ2-1; size: -; V: TRBV5-1; D: TRBD2; DNA: TGCGCCAGCAGCTTGGCCGTCTCCGGGACTAGCGCTTACAATGAGCAGTTCTTC; CDR3: CASSLAVSGTSAYNEQFF
J: TRBJ1-1; size: few; V: TRBV29-1; D: -; DNA: TGCAGCGTTACTGGAAGTGAAGCTTTCTTT; CDR3: CSVTGSEAFF
J: TRBJ1-2; size: few; V: TRBV10-1; D: TRBD1; DNA: TGCGCCAGCAGCGGGGACAGGCCCTATGGCTACACCTTC; CDR3: CASSGDRPYGYTF
J: TRBJ2-5; size: -; V: TRBV5-4; D: TRBD1; DNA: TGTGCCAGCAGCTTTGGGACAGTCGCGGAGACCCAGTACTTC; CDR3: CASSFGTVAETQYF
J: TRBJ2-7; size: few; V: TRBV10-3; D: -; DNA: TGTGCCATCCTGGATACAGACTCCTACGAGCAGTACTTC; CDR3: CAILDTDSYEQYF